The 9 T cell receptor beta chains reported below all come from one sample, sequenced in a study of vaccination and CD4 T cells after COVID-19. TCRdb called the PCR reads again in MiXCR, with one record for every CDR3 protein. Here the sample spans roughly 15,000 distinct CDR3 sequences, less than 75% being singletons. The source material was CD4+ T cells from blood, sampled after SARS-CoV-2 vaccination. Receptors were obtained from a human donor who had recovered from COVID-19.

The gene calls are TRBV6-2 or TRBV6-3 and TRBJ1-5; 9 bases match TRBD1. The CDR3 is made up of 19 amino acids. CDR1 is MNHEY, CDR2 SVGEGT, per germline. V shed 2 bases, J shed 0 bases, and the junction held 11 bases outside the gene matches. The CDR3, as DNA: TGTGCCAGCAGTTACCATGGCGGGACAGGGAGCTATAGCAATCAGCCCCAGCATTTT. Encoded protein: CASSYHGGTGSYSNQPQHF.

The chain couples TRBV7-2 to TRBJ2-3; TRBD1 matches at 9 bases. Germline V gene data show CDR1 as SGHTA and CDR2 as FQGNSA. Trimming at V came to 1 base and at J to 3 bases, leaving 2 bases not matched to a gene. This CDR3 has 15 residues. This chain's CDR3 is CASSLVGQGTDTQYF. For the CDR3, the DNA is TGTGCCAGCAGCTTAGTTGGACAGGGGACAGATACGCAGTATTTT.

The chain combines TRBV12-3 or TRBV12-4 with TRBJ1-5; D uncertain. V was cut by 5 bases and J by 4 bases, with 6 bases left in between. This CDR3 is 12 amino acids long. CDR3 sequence: CASSGRNQPQHF. The CDR3 bases are TGTGCCAGCAGTGGTCGGAATCAGCCCCAGCATTTT.

The chain employs TRBV6-1 and TRBJ1-2, with 7 bases that match TRBD1. The CDR3 is 15 residues long. Germline V gene sequence: CDR1 MNHNS, CDR2 SASEGT. After removal of 5 bases from V and 6 bases from J, the junction contained 12 bases not matched to a gene. The CDR3 DNA sequence: TGTGCCAGCAGTCTCGACAGGGAAAAAGTCCATGGCTACACCTTC. This codes for CASSLDREKVHGYTF.

The V and J genes are TRBV7-6 and TRBJ2-2; D unresolved. CDR1 is SGHVS, CDR2 FNYEAQ, per germline. This CDR3 has 16 residues. Trimming shortened V by 5 bases and J by 8 bases, and 21 bases separated the two germline ends. The chain's CDR3 is CASSPRRVGVYGELFF. The CDR3, as DNA: TGTGCCAGCAGCCCCCGAAGGGTCGGAGTTTATGGGGAGCTGTTTTTT.

The rearrangement links TRBV20-1 to TRBJ2-3; 8 bases match TRBD2. Per the germline V gene, CDR1 is DFQATT and CDR2 is SNEGSKA (reference sequence). Trimming removed 2 bases from V and 4 bases from J; junction bases left unmatched: 2. The CDR3 runs 13 residues. CDR3 sequence reads: CSARSGSSDTQYF. CDR3 bases: TGCAGTGCTAGAAGCGGGAGCTCAGATACGCAGTATTTT.

The chain uses TRBV5-5 and TRBJ1-6; D is unclear. The V and J ends lost 0 bases and 8 bases respectively, with 6 bases between them. The CDR3 extends over 13 amino acids. CDR1 SGHKS and CDR2 YYEKEE come from the germline V gene (reference sequence). The CDR3 loop is CASSLVADSPLHF. The DNA for the CDR3 is TGTGCCAGCAGCTTGGTAGCGGATTCACCCCTCCACTTT.

V usage is TRBV7-2 and J usage is TRBJ2-3; maybe TRBD1 (6 bases). V gave up 1 base and J gave up 1 base, with 12 bases separating them. CDR3 length: 16 amino acids. Germline V gene lookup returns CDR1 SGHTA and CDR2 FQGNSA. The CDR3 bases are TGTGCCAGCAGCTTAGTTGGGGCAGGGGGCACAGATACGCAGTATTTT. This sequence encodes CASSLVGAGGTDTQYF.

The chain uses TRBV7-3 and TRBJ2-3, with no clear D. Trimming removed 5 bases at V and 3 bases at J, with 9 bases between. Germline V gene data show CDR1 as SGHTA and CDR2 as FQGTGA. The CDR3 is 13 amino acids. The CDR3 DNA is TGTGCCAGCAGCCTGGGAAGTACAGATACGCAGTATTTT. Translating it yields CASSLGSTDTQYF.